These 14 T cell receptor beta chains share one sample of origin, sequenced in a study of tumor-infiltrating lymphocytes in primary liver carcinoma. Reverse transcription of 450 to 500 ng total RNA with a constant-region primer produced TCR beta cDNA. Three nested multiplex PCR rounds, a slightly modified ARM-PCR method, built the TCR beta libraries. Amplification in the first two PCR rounds was performed using TRBV1-TRBV30 forward primers and a C-beta reverse primer for 10 cycles each. TCRdb independently ran MiXCR on the multiplex PCR reads; one entry per CDR3 protein. The table records about 200,000 distinct CDR3 sequences, roughly two thirds of them present only once. Out of unsorted whole blood came the blood RNA, and germline DNA was extracted as well. Sequencing used peripheral blood. These receptors all stem from a woman aged 55-70 years with primary liver carcinoma and hepatitis B virus infection.

On this clonotype itself: The conserved closing phenylalanine or tryptophan is absent in this CDR3, likely reflecting a read error. This chain links TRBV11-2 with TRBJ1-1, with 7 bases fitting TRBD1. There are 14 residues in the CDR3. Germline assignment: CDR1 SGHAT and CDR2 FQNNGV. CDR3 loop: CAGSLRQGGGEAFL. In DNA, the CDR3 is TGTGCCGGCAGCTTACGACAGGGCGGGGGTGAAGCTTTCCTT.

Concerning this clonotype: One base away lies a much larger clone, so this may be a sequencing read error. The chain uses TRBV7-8 and TRBJ2-3; tentative D call: TRBD2 (6 bases). V gave up 7 bases and J gave up 0 bases, with 26 bases separating them. Germline V lookup: CDR1 SGHVS, CDR2 FQNEAQ. The CDR3 totals 19 residues. CDR3 sequence: CASTFPLASESASTDTQYF. In DNA, the CDR3 is TGTGCCAGCACCTTTCCCCTGGCTAGCGAGAGTGCTAGCACAGATACGCAGTATTTT.

This clonotype has a handful of counts. V usage is TRBV5-5 and J usage is TRBJ1-1; perhaps TRBD1 as D (6 bases). Trimming took 5 bases from V and 1 from J, leaving 12 bases between them. The CDR3 has 14 amino acids. CDR1 and CDR2 (germline): SGHKS, YYEKEE (reference sequence). Here the CDR3 reads CASSAGTTNTEAFF. DNA of the CDR3: TGTGCCAGCAGTGCCGGGACAACGAACACTGAAGCTTTCTTT.

In regard to this clonotype: Because the CDR3 is missing its conserved closing phenylalanine or tryptophan, this is likely a read error. The chain employs TRBV6-6 and TRBJ2-4; TRBD2 agrees at 13 bases. The CDR3 is 20 residues long. The junction had 19 bases not matched to a gene; V was cut back by 10 bases and J by 1 base. The germline CDR1 and CDR2 sequences are MNHNY and SVGAGI (reference sequence). The CDR3 DNA reads as TGTGCCATCAGCCCCCCCGCCGGGACTAGCGGGGCCCCTGCCAAAAACATTCAGTACTTA. Translated: CAISPPAGTSGAPAKNIQYL.

In its sample, this clonotype was seen many times. This chain uses TRBV7-9 with TRBJ2-5; D is ambiguous. Trimming took off 2 bases at V and 3 bases at J, with 7 bases between the two ends. Germline-derived CDR1 and CDR2 are SEHNR and FQNEAQ (reference sequence). CDR3 length equals 13 residues. CDR3 region: CASSLPEKETQYF. DNA of the CDR3: TGTGCCAGCAGCTTACCCGAAAAAGAGACCCAGTACTTC.

For this clonotype: This may be a read error, as it is one base from a much larger clone. The CDR3 here is CASNQADGDRYSPLHF. DNA for the CDR3: TGTGCCAGCAACCAAGCCGACGGGGATCGATATTCACCCCTCCACTTT. The V and J genes are TRBV4-2 and TRBJ1-6; D uncertain. CDR3 size: 16 residues. Germline assignment: CDR1 LGHNA and CDR2 YNFKEQ.

Remarks on this clonotype: The CDR3 does not end in the conserved phenylalanine or tryptophan, so this is likely a read error. The genes are TRBV2 and TRBJ2-1; TRBD1 might be the D (6 bases). Trimming left V 7 bases short and J 7 bases short, with 20 bases between. The CDR3 contains 15 residues. Per germline, CDR1 SNHLY and CDR2 FYNNEI. The CDR3: CASTQGTGTQNEQFL. As DNA, the CDR3 is TGTGCCAGCACTCAAGGTACAGGGACCCAAAATGAGCAGTTCCTC.

Regarding this clonotype: A clone one base away is much larger, so this may be a read error. Because the CDR3 is missing its conserved closing phenylalanine or tryptophan, this is likely a read error. The chain carries TRBV7-8 and TRBJ2-5; D may be TRBD1 (5 bases). Germline V gene lookup returns CDR1 SGHVS and CDR2 FQNEAQ. This CDR3 spans 14 amino acids. The germline V and J ends were trimmed by 3 bases and 5 bases, with 13 bases remaining between them. CDR3 sequence: CASSFLLGPETQYI. The CDR3 bases are TGTGCCAGCAGCTTCCTTCTGGGGCCGGAGACCCAGTACATC.

A remark on this clonotype: Mismatch with germline at one junction end may stem from a read error. V is TRBV4-1 and J is TRBJ2-1, with 8 bases matching TRBD2. The CDR3 loop spans 18 amino acids. The germline CDR1 and CDR2 sequences are MGHRA and YSYEKL. CDR3 in amino acids: CASSQGVQRGWRHNDQFF. In DNA form, the CDR3 reads TGCGCCAGCAGCCAAGGGGTCCAGCGGGGGTGGCGACACAATGATCAGTTCTTC.

This clonotype was counted ten times or more. V gene TRBV29-1 combines with J gene TRBJ1-2, with 9 bases aligning to TRBD1. Trimming took 4 bases from V and 5 from J; bases not matched to a gene: 5. The CDR3 has 13 residues. Germline CDR1 is SQVTM and CDR2 is ANQGSEA. CDR3 region: CSVGTGAVYGYTF. The CDR3 DNA sequence: TGCAGCGTTGGGACAGGGGCTGTTTATGGCTACACCTTC.

About this clonotype itself: The junction shows a germline mismatch at one end, possibly a read error. This chain links TRBV7-9 with TRBJ1-1, with D unresolved. In germline, CDR1 is SEHNR, CDR2 FQNEAQ (reference sequence). The CDR3 length is 14 residues. Written as DNA, the CDR3 is TGTGCGAGCGGCCTCACGGCGGTGAACACTGAAGTTTTCTTT. Its translation: CASGLTAVNTEVFF.

Comments on this clonotype: Germline and junction disagree at one end, which may indicate a read error. This chain links TRBV7-9 with TRBJ1-1, with 8 positions matching TRBD1. The CDR3 length is 14 residues. The germline V gene encodes CDR1 SEHNR and CDR2 FQNEAQ (reference sequence). DNA of the CDR3: TGTGCCAGCAGCTTAACAGGGGGGGACACTGAAGCTTTATTT. Amino acid sequence: CASSLTGGDTEALF. Using reference TRBV7-9 and TRBJ1-1 for the parts outside the CDR3, the full variable domain is DTGVSQNPRHKITKRGQNVTFRCDPISEHNRLYWYRQTLGQGPEFLTYFQNEAQLEKSRLLSDRFSAERPKGSFSTLEIQRTEQGDSAMYLCASSLTGGDTEALFGQGTRLTVV.

The rearrangement links TRBV7-8 to TRBJ2-1, with TRBD2 identical over 12 bases. V trimming: 2 bases; J trimming: 6 bases; junction bases outside the gene matches: 11. This CDR3 has 18 residues. Per the germline V gene, CDR1 is SGHVS and CDR2 is FQNEAQ. The CDR3 region has the DNA TGTGCCAGCAGCTTACGTGGGCTAGCGGGAGGGCCTGGCAATGAGCAGTTCTTC. Translated: CASSLRGLAGGPGNEQFF.

This chain uses TRBV5-1 with TRBJ2-5, with a weak D call TRBD2 (6 bases). Germline V lookup: CDR1 SGHRS, CDR2 YFSETQ. The CDR3 extends over 15 amino acids. V lost 4 bases to trimming and J lost 2 bases, with 15 bases between them. The CDR3 here is CASSPAREPQETQYF. Written as DNA, the CDR3 is TGCGCCAGCAGCCCGGCACGGGAGCCTCAAGAGACCCAGTACTTC.